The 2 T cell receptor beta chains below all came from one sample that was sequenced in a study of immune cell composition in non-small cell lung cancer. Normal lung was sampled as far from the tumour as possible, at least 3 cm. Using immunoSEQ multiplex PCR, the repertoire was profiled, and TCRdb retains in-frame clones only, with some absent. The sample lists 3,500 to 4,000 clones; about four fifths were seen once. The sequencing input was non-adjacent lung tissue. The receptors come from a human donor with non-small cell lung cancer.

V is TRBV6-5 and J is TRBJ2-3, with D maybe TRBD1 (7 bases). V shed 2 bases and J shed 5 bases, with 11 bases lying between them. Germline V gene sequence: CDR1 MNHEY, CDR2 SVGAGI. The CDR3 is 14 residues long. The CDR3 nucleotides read TGTGCCAGCAGTTACACAGGGGAGGTAGATACGCAGTATTTT. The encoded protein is CASSYTGEVDTQYF.

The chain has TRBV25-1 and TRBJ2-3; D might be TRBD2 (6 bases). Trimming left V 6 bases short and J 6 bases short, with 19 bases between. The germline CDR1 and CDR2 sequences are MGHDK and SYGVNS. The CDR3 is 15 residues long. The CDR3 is CASSPDYTSHDTQYF. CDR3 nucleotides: TGTGCCAGCAGCCCGGACTATACGTCACATGATACGCAGTATTTT.